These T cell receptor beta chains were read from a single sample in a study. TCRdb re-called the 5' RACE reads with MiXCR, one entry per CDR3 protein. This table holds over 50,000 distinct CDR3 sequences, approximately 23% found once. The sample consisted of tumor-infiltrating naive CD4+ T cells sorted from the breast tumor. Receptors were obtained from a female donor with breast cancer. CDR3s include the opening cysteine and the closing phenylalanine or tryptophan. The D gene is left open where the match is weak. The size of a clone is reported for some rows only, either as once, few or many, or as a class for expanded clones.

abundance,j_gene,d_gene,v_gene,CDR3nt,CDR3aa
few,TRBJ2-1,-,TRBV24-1,TGTGCCACCAGTGAACGACGGGACAATGAGCAGTTCTTC,CATSERRDNEQFF
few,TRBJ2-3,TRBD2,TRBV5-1,TGCGCCAGCAGCTTGGCAGCGGGAGGTCAAGATACGCAGTATTTT,CASSLAAGGQDTQYF
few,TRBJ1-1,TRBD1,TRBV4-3,TGCGCCAGCAGCCAAGGGACAGGGGGAGACATGAACACTGAAGCTTTCTTT,CASSQGTGGDMNTEAFF
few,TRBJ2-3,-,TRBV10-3,TGTGCCATCAGCCTTAGCGACACAGATACGCAGTATTTT,CAISLSDTDTQYF
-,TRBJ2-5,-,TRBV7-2,TGTGCCAGCAGCTTAGCGCCAGAGACCCAGTACTTC,CASSLAPETQYF
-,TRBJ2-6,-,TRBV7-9,TGTGCCAGCAGCTTCTTGGGCAGGAGGATCTCTGGGGCCAACGTCCTGACTTTC,CASSFLGRRISGANVLTF
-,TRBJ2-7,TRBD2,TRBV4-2,TGTGCCAGCAGCCAGGGACTAACGCTAGCCTACGAGCAGTACTTC,CASSQGLTLAYEQYF
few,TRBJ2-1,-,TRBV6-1,TGTGCCAGCAGCTCTGGGACCTACAATGAGCAGTTCTTC,CASSSGTYNEQFF
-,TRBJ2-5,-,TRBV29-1,TGCAGCACCAAGCCGGGCGCGGGAGAGACCCAGTACTTC,CSTKPGAGETQYF
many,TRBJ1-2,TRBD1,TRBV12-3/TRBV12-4,TGTGCCAGCAGTCCCTCGGGACAGGGGTATGGAGGCTACACCTTC,CASSPSGQGYGGYTF
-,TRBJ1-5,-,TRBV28,TGTGCCAGCAGTCCTTACTCCCCCCGTGGGAGAGGGGTCAATCAGCCCCAGCATTTT,CASSPYSPRGRGVNQPQHF
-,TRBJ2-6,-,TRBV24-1,TGTGCCACCGCGGACTCTGGGGCCAACGTCCTGACTTTC,CATADSGANVLTF
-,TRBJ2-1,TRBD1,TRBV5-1,TGCGCCAGCAGCTTGGCGGACAGGGGCAATGAGCAGTTCTTC,CASSLADRGNEQFF
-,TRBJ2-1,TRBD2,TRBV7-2,TGTGCCAGCAGCTCCCCCGGGACTAGCGGGGCCAATGAGCAGTTCTTC,CASSSPGTSGANEQFF
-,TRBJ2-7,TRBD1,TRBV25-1,TGTGCCAGCAGTGCCTCAACGGGACAGGGGAAGGTCTACGAGCAGTACTTC,CASSASTGQGKVYEQYF
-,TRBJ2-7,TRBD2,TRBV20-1,TGCAGTGCTAGAGGACTAGCGGGCTACGAGCAGTACTTC,CSARGLAGYEQYF
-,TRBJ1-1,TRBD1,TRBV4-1,TGCGCCAGCAGCCAGGGCGGACAGGGCCCCAGGACTGAAGCTTTCTTT,CASSQGGQGPRTEAFF
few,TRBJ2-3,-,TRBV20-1,TGCAGTGCCAATCAGGGGATTCGTACAGATACGCAGTATTTT,CSANQGIRTDTQYF
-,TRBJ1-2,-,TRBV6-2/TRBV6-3,TGTGCCAGCAGTTACGGGAGACTAGGGGTCATCGGCTTC,CASSYGRLGVIGF
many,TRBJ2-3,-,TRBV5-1,TGCGCCAGCAGCTTGATTTCGGCCGGGACGTACCGCACAGATACGCAGTATTTT,CASSLISAGTYRTDTQYF
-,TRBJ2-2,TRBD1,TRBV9,TGTGCCAGCAGCTTCGGACAGGGGAACACCGGGGAGCTGTTTTTT,CASSFGQGNTGELFF
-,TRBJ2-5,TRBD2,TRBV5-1,TGCGCCAGCAGTCGGTGGGACTACAAAGAGACCCAGTACTTC,CASSRWDYKETQYF
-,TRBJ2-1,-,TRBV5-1,TGCGCCAGCAGCTTCAGTACGGGGTTTGTTGAGCAGTTCTTC,CASSFSTGFVEQFF
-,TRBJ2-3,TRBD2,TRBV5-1,TGCGCCAGCAGCTTGGAACTAGCGGGAGGGCCCGGAGATACGCAGTATTTT,CASSLELAGGPGDTQYF
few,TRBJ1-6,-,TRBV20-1,TGCAGTGCTAGAGAGGGGAGCTCCTATAATTCACCCCTCCACTTT,CSAREGSSYNSPLHF
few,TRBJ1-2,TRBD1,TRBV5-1,TGCGCCAGCAGAAAGACAGGGGGATATGAGGGCTACACCTTC,CASRKTGGYEGYTF
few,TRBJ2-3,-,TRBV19,TGTGCCAGTATGAGGGCGGGTCGGCAGAATGCAGATACGCAGTATTTT,CASMRAGRQNADTQYF
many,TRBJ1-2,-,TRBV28,TGTGCCAGCAGTTACCAAATAGCGTGGGAGGTCTATGGCTACACCTTC,CASSYQIAWEVYGYTF
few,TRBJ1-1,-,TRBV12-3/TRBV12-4,TGTGCCAGCACGGGGTGGGTGAACACTGAAGCTTTCTTT,CASTGWVNTEAFF
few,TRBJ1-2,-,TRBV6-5,TGTGCCAGCAGTTACTCAGGGCCGAACTATGGCTACACCTTC,CASSYSGPNYGYTF
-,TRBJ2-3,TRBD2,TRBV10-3,TGTGCCATCAGTGATCCGTCGGGACTAGCGGGAGGAAATACGCAGTATTTT,CAISDPSGLAGGNTQYF
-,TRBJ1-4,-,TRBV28,TGTGCCAGCAGTGGGGGTGTAACTAATGAAAAACTGTTTTTT,CASSGGVTNEKLFF
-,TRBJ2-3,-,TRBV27,TGTGCCAGCAGACTAACAGGGAGGCTAGATACGCAGTATTTT,CASRLTGRLDTQYF
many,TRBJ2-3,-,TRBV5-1,TGCGCCAGCAGCTTGGAGGGACTCACAGATACGCAGTATTTT,CASSLEGLTDTQYF
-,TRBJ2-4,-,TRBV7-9,TGTGCCAGCAGCTTAGCGCCGGAGGGCGTGAACATTCAGTACTTC,CASSLAPEGVNIQYF
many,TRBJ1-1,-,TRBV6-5,TGTGCCAGCAGCCCACCCCGTTTGGGGAACACTGAAGCTTTCTTT,CASSPPRLGNTEAFF
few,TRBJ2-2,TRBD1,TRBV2,TGTGCCAGCAGTGGACAGGGTCATACCGGGGAGCTGTTTTTT,CASSGQGHTGELFF
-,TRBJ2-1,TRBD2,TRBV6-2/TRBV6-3,TGTGCCAGCAGTTCCCCTAGCGGATACAATGAGCAGTTCTTC,CASSSPSGYNEQFF
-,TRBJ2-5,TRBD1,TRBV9,TGTGCCAGCAGCGTAGACAGGACAGGGAAGTCCGAGACCCAGTACTTC,CASSVDRTGKSETQYF
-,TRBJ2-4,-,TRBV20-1,TGCAGTGCTGAGGAGGTCTCAGCCAAAAACATTCAGTACTTC,CSAEEVSAKNIQYF
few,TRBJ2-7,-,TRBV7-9,TGTGCCAGCAGCTCAGGGGATCGTGCTCACGAGCAGTACTTC,CASSSGDRAHEQYF
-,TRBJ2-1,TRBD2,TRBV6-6,TGTGCCAGCAGTTACTCTCTAGCGGGGGGTGGGAATGAGCAGTTCTTC,CASSYSLAGGGNEQFF
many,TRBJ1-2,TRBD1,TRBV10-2,TGCGCCAGCAAGACAGGACAGGGCCCTAACTATGGCTACACCTTC,CASKTGQGPNYGYTF
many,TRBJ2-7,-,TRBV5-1,TGCGCCAGCAGCTCGCCGACAGGACGGGGGAGCGAGCAGTACTTC,CASSSPTGRGSEQYF
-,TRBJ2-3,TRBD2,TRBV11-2,TGTGCCAGCAGGTCTAATAGCGGGAGTCTCACAGATACGCAGTATTTT,CASRSNSGSLTDTQYF
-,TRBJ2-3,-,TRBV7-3,TGTGCCAGCAGCTTATCAGCGCTTAGCACAGATACGCAGTATTTT,CASSLSALSTDTQYF
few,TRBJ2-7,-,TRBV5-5,TGTGCCAGCAGATCGACCAGGGGTTCCTACGAGCAGTACTTC,CASRSTRGSYEQYF
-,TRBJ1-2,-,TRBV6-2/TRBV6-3,TGTGCCAGCTGGGGGGGAAACTATGGCTACACCTTC,CASWGGNYGYTF
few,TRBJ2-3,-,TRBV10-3,TGTGCCTTCAGGGGAGAAGGGGAAGATACGCAGTATTTT,CAFRGEGEDTQYF
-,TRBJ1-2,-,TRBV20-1,TGCAGTACCCTAAACGAGGGAGGAATTGGCCACACCTTC,CSTLNEGGIGHTF
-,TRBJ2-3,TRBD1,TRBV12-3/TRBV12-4,TGTGCCAGCAGGGGACAGATTAGCACAGATACGCAGTATTTT,CASRGQISTDTQYF
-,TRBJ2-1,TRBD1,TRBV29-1,TGCAGCACCCGGGACAGCAACTATGAGCAGTTCTTC,CSTRDSNYEQFF
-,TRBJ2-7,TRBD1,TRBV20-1,TGCAGTGCTAGCCCGGGACAGGGGACTAACGAGCAGTACTTC,CSASPGQGTNEQYF
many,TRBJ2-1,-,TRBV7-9,TGTGCCAGCAGCTCAACCGGGACGGAGCAGTTCTTC,CASSSTGTEQFF
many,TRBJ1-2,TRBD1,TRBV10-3,TGTGCCATCAGTTTTCCGGGACAGGGGGGTCGGGGCTATGGCTACACCTTC,CAISFPGQGGRGYGYTF
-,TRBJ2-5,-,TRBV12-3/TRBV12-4,TGTGCCAGCAGTTTTCGTGTAGGGTACCAAGAGACCCAGTACTTC,CASSFRVGYQETQYF
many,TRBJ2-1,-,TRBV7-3,TGTGCCAGCAGCTTAATGAGGGAAAATGAGCAGTTCTTC,CASSLMRENEQFF
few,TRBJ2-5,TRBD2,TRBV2,TGTGCCAGCAGTGGAACTAGCGTCGGGGAGACCCAGTACTTC,CASSGTSVGETQYF
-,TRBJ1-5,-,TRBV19,TGTGCCAGTACCGAAGGTCTCAATCAGCCCCAGCATTTT,CASTEGLNQPQHF
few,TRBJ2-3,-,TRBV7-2,TGTGCCAGCAGTCCTCGTCGGGGGGCGGATACGCAGTATTTT,CASSPRRGADTQYF